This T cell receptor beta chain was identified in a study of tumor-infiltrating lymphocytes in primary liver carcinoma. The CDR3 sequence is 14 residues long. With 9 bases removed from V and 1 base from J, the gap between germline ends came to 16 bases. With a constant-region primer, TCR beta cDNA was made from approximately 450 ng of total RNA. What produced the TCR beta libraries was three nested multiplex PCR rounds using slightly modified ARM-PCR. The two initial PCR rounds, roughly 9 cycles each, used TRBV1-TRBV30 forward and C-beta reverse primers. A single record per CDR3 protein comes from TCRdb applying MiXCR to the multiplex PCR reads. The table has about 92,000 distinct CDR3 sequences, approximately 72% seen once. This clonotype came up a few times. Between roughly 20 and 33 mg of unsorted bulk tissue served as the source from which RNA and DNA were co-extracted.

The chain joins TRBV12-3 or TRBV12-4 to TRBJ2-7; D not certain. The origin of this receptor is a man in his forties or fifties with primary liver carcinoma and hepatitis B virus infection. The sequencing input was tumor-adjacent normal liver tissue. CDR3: CASSGPPRSYEQYF. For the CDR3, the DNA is TGTGCCAGTAGTGGCCCACCACGGTCCTACGAGCAGTACTTC.